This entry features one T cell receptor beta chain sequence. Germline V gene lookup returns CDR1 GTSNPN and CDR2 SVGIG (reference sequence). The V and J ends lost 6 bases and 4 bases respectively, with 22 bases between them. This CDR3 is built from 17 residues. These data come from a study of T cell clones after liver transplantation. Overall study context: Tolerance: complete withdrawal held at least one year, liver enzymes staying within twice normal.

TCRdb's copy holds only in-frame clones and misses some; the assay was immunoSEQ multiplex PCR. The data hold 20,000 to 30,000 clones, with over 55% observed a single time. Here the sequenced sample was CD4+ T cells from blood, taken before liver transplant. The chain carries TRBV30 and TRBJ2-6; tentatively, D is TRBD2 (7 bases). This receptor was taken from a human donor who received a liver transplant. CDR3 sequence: CACPKGGAQMGANVLTF. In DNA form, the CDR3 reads TGTGCCTGTCCCAAAGGGGGGGCGCAGATGGGGGCCAACGTCCTGACTTTC.